This passage covers 16 T cell receptor beta chains from one sample sequenced in a study of control samples from healthy donors and cancer patients. Clones were read by immunoSEQ multiplex PCR, and TCRdb kept only the in-frame ones, dropping some. The repertoire holds about 150,000 clones, with roughly 92% as singletons. Material for sequencing was blood. Receptors originate from a man between 45 and 60 years old in good health.

The chain links TRBV2 to TRBJ2-1, with D hard to call. Germline lookup yields CDR1 SNHLY and CDR2 FYNNEI. The ends were cut back, 11 bases at V and 2 bases at J, with 16 bases in the middle. The CDR3 totals 14 residues. The CDR3, as DNA: TGTGCCTCATCCGCTAGTCTCCCCTACAATGAGCAGTTCTTC. Protein: CASSASLPYNEQFF.

The rearrangement uses TRBV7-2 and TRBJ2-7, with 11 nucleotides matching TRBD2. Germline-derived CDR1 and CDR2 are SGHTA and FQGNSA. The J segment lost 4 bases and the V segment lost 5 bases, leaving 7 bases of the junction unmatched. CDR3 length: 15 residues. The DNA of the CDR3 is TGTGCCAGCAGCGGAGCCGGGACTAGCGGATACGAGCAGTACTTC. Its translation is CASSGAGTSGYEQYF.

V usage is TRBV10-1 and J usage is TRBJ2-2, with D uncertain. The CDR3 runs to 15 residues. Germline lookup yields CDR1 WNHNN and CDR2 SYGVQD (reference sequence). V was cut by 1 base and J by 4 bases, with 10 bases left in between. CDR3 sequence: CASSEYASTTGELFF. CDR3 bases: TGCGCCAGCAGTGAGTACGCCAGCACCACCGGGGAGCTGTTTTTT.

Here the CDR3 DNA reads TGTGCTTCACGGGGGGCCCCTAATGAAAAACTGTTTTTT. Translation: CASRGAPNEKLFF. The rearrangement joins TRBV19 to TRBJ1-4; tentatively, D is TRBD1 (6 bases). The CDR3 runs to 13 residues. Germline-derived CDR1 and CDR2 are LNHDA and SQIVND (reference sequence).

The chain is built from TRBV5-4 and TRBJ2-1; possibly TRBD2 for D (5 bases). CDR3 size: 16 residues. V lost 2 bases and J lost 0, with 12 bases in between. The germline gives CDR1 SGHNT, CDR2 YYREEE (reference sequence). This CDR3 reads CASSLSGSRSYNEQFF. DNA for the CDR3: TGTGCCAGCAGCTTATCGGGGAGTCGCTCCTACAATGAGCAGTTCTTC.

The rearrangement links TRBV24-1 to TRBJ2-1; 12 bases align to TRBD2. Looked up from germline, CDR1 is KGHDR and CDR2 is SFDVKD. Trimming removed 7 bases from V and 5 bases from J; junction bases left unmatched: 2. This CDR3 has 14 residues. The CDR3 loop reads CATSLAGGDNEQFF. CDR3 bases: TGTGCCACCAGCCTAGCGGGAGGGGACAATGAGCAGTTCTTC.

This chain joins TRBV19 and TRBJ2-5; D is undetermined. The V end was cut by 4 bases, the J end by 5 bases, with 14 bases between. This CDR3 comprises 14 residues. Germline lookup yields CDR1 LNHDA and CDR2 SQIVND (reference sequence). CDR3: CASSNSGMRETQYF. As DNA, the CDR3 is TGTGCCAGTAGTAACTCTGGGATGAGGGAGACCCAGTACTTC.

V gene TRBV18 combines with J gene TRBJ2-1, with 7 bases identical to TRBD1. V lost 2 bases and J lost 8; bases outside the gene matches: 6. There are 14 residues in the CDR3. Germline V gives CDR1 KGHSH, CDR2 LQKENI. This CDR3 reads CASSPSQGRDEQFF. In nucleotides, the CDR3 is TGTGCCAGCTCACCATCACAGGGGCGGGATGAGCAGTTCTTC.

This clone was seen only once. This chain uses TRBV7-9 with TRBJ2-1; D unresolved. Per germline, CDR1 SEHNR and CDR2 FQNEAQ (reference sequence). Deletions cut 1 base from V and 3 bases from J, with 7 bases between. This CDR3 is built from 14 residues. CDR3 sequence: CASSLGQIYNEQFF. CDR3 nucleotide sequence: TGTGCCAGCAGCTTAGGTCAGATCTACAATGAGCAGTTCTTC.

The V gene is TRBV4-1, the J gene TRBJ2-3; TRBD2 agrees at 9 bases. J lost 4 bases, V lost 3 bases, and 8 bases had no gene match. The CDR3 runs to 16 residues. CDR1 MGHRA and CDR2 YSYEKL come from the germline V gene. The CDR3 spells CASSQPPASGADTQYF. The CDR3 nucleotides read TGCGCCAGCAGCCAGCCCCCCGCTAGCGGGGCAGATACGCAGTATTTT.

The chain recombines TRBV12-3 or TRBV12-4 with TRBJ1-4; D gene unclear. The CDR3 consists of 13 residues. Trimming removed 7 bases from V and 4 bases from J, with 10 bases in between. Here the CDR3 reads CASKASINEKLFF. DNA for the CDR3: TGTGCCAGCAAGGCCAGCATTAATGAAAAACTGTTTTTT.

About this clone itself: The sample has other DNA sequences that encode this CDR3 too. The CDR3 sequence: CASSLQLAGGTDTQYF. CDR3 DNA sequence: TGCGCCAGCAGCCTACAGTTAGCGGGAGGGACAGATACGCAGTATTTT. J is TRBJ2-3 and V is TRBV5-1; 11 positions agree with TRBD2. The V gene end was trimmed by 4 bases and the J gene end by 3 bases; junction bases not matched to a gene: 7. The CDR3 extends over 16 amino acids. The germline CDR1 and CDR2 sequences are SGHRS and YFSETQ.

The chain joins TRBV5-1 to TRBJ2-3; a weak D match, TRBD1 (5 bases). V lost 4 bases, J lost 0 bases, and 15 bases lay in between. From germline, CDR1 is SGHRS and CDR2 YFSETQ. The CDR3 is made up of 16 amino acids. The CDR3 protein is CASSQGPARSTDTQYF. CDR3 DNA sequence: TGCGCCAGCAGCCAGGGCCCCGCTAGGAGCACAGATACGCAGTATTTT.

This clone was found once. The chain couples TRBV10-2 to TRBJ2-5, with D perhaps matching TRBD1 (5 bases). V dropped 8 bases and J dropped 5 bases, with 9 bases sitting between them. Germline V gene sequence: CDR1 WSHSY, CDR2 SAAADI. This CDR3 contains 11 residues. CDR3 region: CASHQGETQYF. CDR3 coding DNA: TGCGCCAGCCACCAGGGCGAGACCCAGTACTTC.

The genes are TRBV28 and TRBJ2-3; 10 nucleotides agree with TRBD1. The germline V gene encodes CDR1 MDHEN and CDR2 SYDVKM. V lost 5 bases, J lost 2 bases, and 7 bases stayed unmatched. The CDR3 is 16 residues long. The DNA of the CDR3 is TGTGCCAGCAGTCCCTTGGGGACAGGGGTCACAGATACGCAGTATTTT. Translating gives CASSPLGTGVTDTQYF.

The V gene is TRBV10-3, the J gene TRBJ1-3; maybe TRBD1 (5 bases). The CDR3 length is 16 residues. Trimming cost V 7 bases and J 0 bases, with 16 bases left between them. The germline gives CDR1 ENHRY, CDR2 SYGVKD. In DNA, the CDR3 is TGTGCCATCACCTCAAACCGGGACGGCTCTGGAAACACCATATATTTT. It specifies CAITSNRDGSGNTIYF.